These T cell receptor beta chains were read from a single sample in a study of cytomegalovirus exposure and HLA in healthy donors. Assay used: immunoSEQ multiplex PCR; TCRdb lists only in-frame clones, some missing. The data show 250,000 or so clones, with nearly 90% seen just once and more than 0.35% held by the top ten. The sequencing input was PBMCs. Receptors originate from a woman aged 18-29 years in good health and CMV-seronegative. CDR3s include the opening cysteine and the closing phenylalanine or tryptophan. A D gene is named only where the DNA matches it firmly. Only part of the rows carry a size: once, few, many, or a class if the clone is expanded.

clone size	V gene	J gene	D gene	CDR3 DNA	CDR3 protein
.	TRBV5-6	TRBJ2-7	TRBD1	TGTGCCAGCAGCTTGGAGGGACAGGGCGGTCTACGAGGGCAGTACTTC	CASSLEGQGGLRGQYF
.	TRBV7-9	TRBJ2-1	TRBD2	TGTGCCAGCAGCAACCTGGGGACTAGGGCTTACAATGAGCAGTTCTTC	CASSNLGTRAYNEQFF
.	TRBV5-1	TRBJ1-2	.	TGCGCCAGCAGCTTGGGGACAGATGGCTATGGCTACACCTTC	CASSLGTDGYGYTF
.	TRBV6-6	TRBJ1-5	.	TGTGCCAGCAAGAACGAAGGGGGGGTACGGAATCAGCCCCAGCATTTT	CASKNEGGVRNQPQHF
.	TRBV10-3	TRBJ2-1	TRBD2	TGTGCCATCAGTGGTACTAGCGGGGGGGCCGGTGAGCAGTTCTTC	CAISGTSGGAGEQFF
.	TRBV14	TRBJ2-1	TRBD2	TGTGCCAGCAGCCCTAGCGGGGGGGACTACAATGAGCAGTTCTTC	CASSPSGGDYNEQFF
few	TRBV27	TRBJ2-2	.	TGTGCCAGCAGTTTAGGTAACAGGGGAGGAACCGGGGAGCTGTTTTTT	CASSLGNRGGTGELFF
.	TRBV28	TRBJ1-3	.	TGTGCCAGCGTTTCAGGGACTGGAAACACCATATATTTT	CASVSGTGNTIYF
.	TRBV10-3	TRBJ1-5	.	TGTGCCATCAGTGGGGGGGGAGGCAATCAGCCCCAGCATTTT	CAISGGGGNQPQHF
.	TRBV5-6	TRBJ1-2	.	TGTGCCAGCAGCTTGCGCAGGGGAGCCTATGGCTACACCTTC	CASSLRRGAYGYTF
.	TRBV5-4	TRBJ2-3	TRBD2	TGTGCCAGCAGCTTGTATTCTAGCGGGGGGGCCGGGGGAGATACGCAGTATTTT	CASSLYSSGGAGGDTQYF
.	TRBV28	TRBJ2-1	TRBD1	TGTGCCAGCAGTTTTTCCGGACAGGGTGAATTACAGTTCTTC	CASSFSGQGELQFF
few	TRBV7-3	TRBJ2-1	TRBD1	TGTGCCAGCAGCCCTACGGGGACAGGGCCGGATGAGCAGTTCTTC	CASSPTGTGPDEQFF
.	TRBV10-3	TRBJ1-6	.	TGTGCCATCAGTGGCCCCGGGAATAATTCACCCCTCCACTTT	CAISGPGNNSPLHF
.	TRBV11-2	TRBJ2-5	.	TGTGCCAGCAGACCAACAGGGCAAGAGACCCAGTACTTC	CASRPTGQETQYF
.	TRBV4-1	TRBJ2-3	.	TGCGCCAGCAGCCAAGTTGGCGGAGGCTCAGATACGCAGTATTTT	CASSQVGGGSDTQYF
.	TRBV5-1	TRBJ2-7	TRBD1	TGCGCCAGCAGCTTGGTGGGACAGTCTCTCGACGAGCAGTACTTC	CASSLVGQSLDEQYF
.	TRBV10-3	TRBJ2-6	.	TGTGCCATCAGTGAGCAGGTTGGTGGGGCCAACGTCCTGACTTTC	CAISEQVGGANVLTF
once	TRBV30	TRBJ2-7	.	TGTGCCTGGAGTTCCAGGAGGGTCCCCGCCGAGCAGTACTTC	CAWSSRRVPAEQYF
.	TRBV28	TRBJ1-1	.	TGTGCCAGCAGTCTATCCGGACAGTACACTGAAGCTTTCTTT	CASSLSGQYTEAFF
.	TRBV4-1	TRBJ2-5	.	TGCGCCAGCAGCCAACAGGGCAGGGAGACCCAGTACTTC	CASSQQGRETQYF
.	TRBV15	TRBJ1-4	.	TGTGCCACCAGCAGAGATTCCTCCGGGGGTGAAAAACTGTTTTTT	CATSRDSSGGEKLFF
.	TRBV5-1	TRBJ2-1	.	TGCGCCAGCAGCCCTTCGGGGGGCTACTCCTACAATGAGCAGTTCTTC	CASSPSGGYSYNEQFF
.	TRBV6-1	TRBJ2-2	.	TGTGCCAGCAGTGGGAGAAACACCGGGGAGCTGTTTTTT	CASSGRNTGELFF
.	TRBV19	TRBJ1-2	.	TGTGCCACAAGGACAGACTCAAACTATGGCTACACCTTC	CATRTDSNYGYTF
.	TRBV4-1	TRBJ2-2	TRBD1	TGCGCCAGCAGCCGCCAAGTCAGGGGGCACACCGGGGAGCTGTTTTTT	CASSRQVRGHTGELFF
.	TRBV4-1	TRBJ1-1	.	TGCGCCAGCAGCCAAGATCTACAGGGGAACACTGAAGCTTTCTTT	CASSQDLQGNTEAFF
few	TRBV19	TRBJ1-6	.	TGTGCCAGTAGAGACGGGAATAATTCACCCCTCCACTTT	CASRDGNNSPLHF
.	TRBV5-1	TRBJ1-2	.	TGCGCCAGCAGCCCCCGGGACATCCCCCCGGCCTATGGCTACACCTTC	CASSPRDIPPAYGYTF
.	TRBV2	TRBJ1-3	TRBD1	TGTGCCAGCAGCGGACAGGGTCCCGGAAACACCATATATTTT	CASSGQGPGNTIYF
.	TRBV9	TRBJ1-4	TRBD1	TGTGCCAGCAGCCCTACAGGGGGCAGAGAAAAACTGTTTTTT	CASSPTGGREKLFF
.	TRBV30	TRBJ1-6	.	TGTGCCTGGAGGGTCAACGATAGGGGTTCCCTGGATTCACCCCTCCACTTT	CAWRVNDRGSLDSPLHF
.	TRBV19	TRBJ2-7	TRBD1	TGTGCCAGTAGCTTCACAGACGGGACAGGTTACGAGCAGTACTTC	CASSFTDGTGYEQYF
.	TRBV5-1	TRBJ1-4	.	TGCGCCAGCAGCTTGGTTGGGCAGGGTTATGGAAAACTGTTTTTT	CASSLVGQGYGKLFF
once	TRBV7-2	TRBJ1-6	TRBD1	TGTGCCAGCAGCGAGGGACAGGGGTTCTCACCCCTCCACTTT	CASSEGQGFSPLHF
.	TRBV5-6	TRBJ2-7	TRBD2	TGTGCCAGCAGCTTCGGCGGGGGGGCCCATTACGAGCAGTACTTC	CASSFGGGAHYEQYF
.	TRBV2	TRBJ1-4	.	TGTGCCAGCAGACCTTCTGACCAGGCTGAAAAACTGTTTTTT	CASRPSDQAEKLFF
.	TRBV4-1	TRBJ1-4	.	TGCGCCAGCAGCCAAGGACCCGACCAGGGTGAAAAACTGTTTTTT	CASSQGPDQGEKLFF
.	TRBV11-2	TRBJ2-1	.	TGTGCCAGCAGCTTAGGCGTCAATGAGCAGTTCTTC	CASSLGVNEQFF
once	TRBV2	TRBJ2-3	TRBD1	TGTGCCAGCAGTGGACAGGGTTGGGGCACAGATACGCAGTATTTT	CASSGQGWGTDTQYF
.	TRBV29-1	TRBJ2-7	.	TGCAGCGCTACAGGAGTATCCTCCTACGAGCAGTACTTC	CSATGVSSYEQYF
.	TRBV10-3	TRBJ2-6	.	TGTGCCATCAGTGGGACAGACCTCTCTGGGGCCAACGTCCTGACTTTC	CAISGTDLSGANVLTF